Presented here are 30 T cell receptor beta chains from one specimen sequenced in a study of T cell responses to AZD1222 COVID-19 vaccine (dated by TCRdb to 2020 to 2023). The library was obtained by the immunoSEQ multiplex PCR assay. TCRdb obtained this table from immuneACCESS and retained in-frame rearrangements with V and J assigned. These tables miss some clones; where compared with another copy, unresolved V genes account for less than half of the shortfall, and the remainder is unexplained. In this sample the table shows about 140,000 clones, 92% of which occur a single time. Of the sample, less than 4.5% is held by the ten largest clones. The sample's time point label, decoded: baseline before first vaccination. This sample comprised peripheral blood, obtained on day 0 of AZD1222 vaccination. These TCRs come from an adult in good health.

The gene calls are TRBV30 and TRBJ1-3; D uncertain. Germline V gene lookup returns CDR1 GTSNPN and CDR2 SVGIG (reference sequence). With 2 bases removed from V and 3 bases from J, the gap between germline ends came to 8 bases. The CDR3 is made up of 13 amino acids. The CDR3 is CAWSSQDGNTIYF. DNA of the CDR3: TGTGCCTGGAGTAGCCAGGATGGAAACACCATATATTTT.

The J gene is TRBJ1-6, the V gene TRBV18, with 9 positions matching TRBD1. The trim removed 0 bases at V and 9 bases at J, leaving 3 bases unmatched. CDR1 KGHSH and CDR2 LQKENI come from the germline V gene. The CDR3 covers 15 residues. The CDR3 loop reads CASSPPGQGFSPLHF. The CDR3 nucleotides are TGTGCCAGCTCACCACCGGGACAGGGCTTTTCACCCCTCCACTTT.

Turning to this clone: Additional DNA sequences in this sample encode the identical CDR3. The chain links TRBV5-1 to TRBJ2-3, with 15 bases matching TRBD2. Germline trimming cut 3 bases from V and 3 bases from J; bases unmatched to any gene: 5. The CDR3 consists of 17 residues. Germline lookup yields CDR1 SGHRS and CDR2 YFSETQ. The CDR3 DNA is TGCGCCAGCAGCTCGGGACTAGCGGGAGGACGGACAGATACGCAGTATTTT. Residues: CASSSGLAGGRTDTQYF.

The chain joins TRBV6-5 to TRBJ1-5, with D possibly being TRBD1 (5 bases). CDR3 length equals 14 residues. The V and J ends lost 0 bases and 4 bases respectively, with 7 bases between them. Germline assignment: CDR1 MNHEY and CDR2 SVGAGI. CDR3 amino acids: CASSYSRGNQPQHF. Written as DNA, the CDR3 is TGTGCCAGCAGTTACTCGAGGGGAAATCAGCCCCAGCATTTT.

This clone was observed a single time. This sequence joins TRBV18 and TRBJ2-7, with D unclear. Trimming cost V 3 bases and J 3 bases, with 9 bases left between them. CDR3 size: 13 residues. The germline V gene has CDR1 KGHSH and CDR2 LQKENI. The CDR3 DNA reads as TGTGCCAGCTCACCTCTAGTAAGCTACGAGCAGTACTTC. As protein: CASSPLVSYEQYF.

The chain uses TRBV4-3 and TRBJ2-1; 10 bases line up with TRBD2. Germline V gene lookup returns CDR1 LGHNA and CDR2 YSLEER. With 1 base clipped from V and 7 bases from J, the junction kept 7 bases outside the gene matches. The CDR3 consists of 16 residues. The CDR3 is CASSQGLAGPGNEQFF. The CDR3 nucleotides are TGCGCCAGCAGCCAAGGACTAGCGGGCCCTGGGAATGAGCAGTTCTTC.

The V call is TRBV4-1, the J call TRBJ1-4; D ambiguous. The germline CDR1 and CDR2 sequences are MGHRA and YSYEKL. Trimming pared 4 bases from V and 7 bases from J, leaving 13 bases between. The CDR3 covers 14 residues. CDR3 amino acids: CASSPVSSSEKLFF. CDR3 in DNA: TGCGCCAGCAGCCCAGTCAGCAGCAGTGAAAAACTGTTTTTT.

This chain links TRBV7-2 with TRBJ1-2, with D perhaps TRBD1 (5 bases). The CDR3 contains 15 residues. The V gene's germline CDR1 is SGHTA and CDR2 FQGNSA. V was shortened by 1 base and J by 4 bases, with 13 bases between the two germline ends. CDR3 residues: CASSLGGQGGYGYTF. The CDR3 DNA reads TGTGCCAGCAGCTTAGGAGGTCAGGGCGGCTATGGCTACACCTTC.

This chain joins TRBV11-2 and TRBJ2-3, with 8 bases matching TRBD2. With 5 bases clipped from V and 4 bases from J, the junction kept 11 bases outside the gene matches. The germline V gene has CDR1 SGHAT and CDR2 FQNNGV. The CDR3 length is 16 residues. CDR3 nucleotide sequence: TGTGCCAGCAGCCTGTGGAATAGCGGGATTGCAGATACGCAGTATTTT. Protein: CASSLWNSGIADTQYF.

The chain links TRBV7-2 to TRBJ2-5; D is possibly TRBD2 (7 bases). Germline loops: CDR1 SGHTA, CDR2 FQGNSA. The V and J ends lost 1 base and 5 bases respectively, with 20 bases between them. This CDR3 region has 17 residues. The CDR3 here is CASSLVRTGGGMETQYF. As DNA, the CDR3 is TGTGCCAGCAGCTTAGTTAGGACGGGGGGCGGAATGGAGACCCAGTACTTC.

This chain joins TRBV7-6 and TRBJ1-1; the D is unclear. The CDR3 spans 13 residues. The germline V gene has CDR1 SGHVS and CDR2 FNYEAQ. V was clipped by 4 bases and J by 1 base, with 7 bases between them. Written as DNA, the CDR3 is TGTGCCAGCAGCTCCCAAGAGAACACTGAAGCTTTCTTT. The encoded protein is CASSSQENTEAFF.

V and J are TRBV21-1 and TRBJ2-2. TRBV21-1 is termed a pseudogene. This CDR3 is built from 17 residues. The CDR3 coding sequence is TGTGCCAGCAGCCAAAGACAGGGAGGGTGGGTAACCGGGGAGCTGTTTTTT. It translates to CASSQRQGGWVTGELFF.

The rearrangement uses TRBV11-2 and TRBJ2-5; 8 positions agree with TRBD2. The V gene's germline CDR1 is SGHAT and CDR2 FQNNGV. V lost 6 bases and J lost 5; bases outside the gene matches: 8. CDR3 length equals 14 residues. The CDR3 coding sequence is TGTGCCAGCAGTCCGGGGGCGGGAGGTGAGACCCAGTACTTC. This sequence encodes CASSPGAGGETQYF.

This clone appeared once. V usage is TRBV7-2 and J usage is TRBJ2-3; D not certain. The CDR3 loop spans 12 amino acids. Per the germline V gene, CDR1 is SGHTA and CDR2 is FQGNSA. Trimming took off 5 bases at V and 6 bases at J, with 9 bases between the two ends. DNA for the CDR3: TGTGCCAGCAGCCTAGACTCGGATACGCAGTATTTT. Its translation: CASSLDSDTQYF.

This clone occurred once. The CDR3 bases are TGTGCCAGCAGCCCCCTTTCTCAAGTGGGGCCCACTGAAGCTTTCTTT. As protein: CASSPLSQVGPTEAFF. V usage is TRBV5-6 and J usage is TRBJ1-1; possible D gene TRBD1, 5 bases. This CDR3 is built from 16 residues. The V end was cut by 4 bases, the J end by 4 bases, with 20 bases between. Germline assignment: CDR1 SGHDT and CDR2 YYEEEE. The complete variable domain, with remaining parts taken from reference TRBV5-6 and TRBJ1-1, reads DAGVTQSPTHLIKTRGQQVTLRCSPKSGHDTVSWYQQALGQGPQFIFQYYEEEERQRGNFPDRFSGHQFPNYSSELNVNALLLGDSALYLCASSPLSQVGPTEAFFGQGTRLTVV.

The chain combines TRBV28 with TRBJ2-7; the D gene is possibly TRBD1 (7 bases). Germline V gene lookup returns CDR1 MDHEN and CDR2 SYDVKM. This CDR3 region has 17 residues. The V end lost 4 bases, the J end lost 3 bases, and 22 bases lay between the germline ends. The CDR3 DNA reads TGTGCCAGCAGTTCTACCTTCAGGGGGGCTAACCTCTACGAGCAGTACTTC. This translates into CASSSTFRGANLYEQYF.

The rearrangement uses TRBV15 and TRBJ1-6, with 8 bases identical to TRBD1. The CDR3 is 16 residues long. Germline V gene data show CDR1 as LNHNV and CDR2 as YYDKDF (reference sequence). After removal of 0 bases from V and 9 bases from J, the junction contained 7 bases not matched to a gene. CDR3 in amino acids: CATSRDQGARVSPLHF. The CDR3 DNA follows: TGTGCCACCAGCAGAGACCAGGGGGCTAGGGTTTCACCCCTCCACTTT.

The genes are TRBV20-1 and TRBJ1-4; no definite D call. V was clipped by 3 bases and J by 4 bases, with 12 bases between them. The length of the CDR3 is 14 residues. Germline V gene sequence: CDR1 DFQATT, CDR2 SNEGSKA (reference sequence). The CDR3 DNA is TGCAGTGCTAGTACGCCGGGGAATAATGAAAAACTGTTTTTT. It codes for CSASTPGNNEKLFF.

The rearrangement joins TRBV14 to TRBJ1-2; 12 bases are shared with TRBD1. The CDR3 totals 16 residues. Germline V gene sequence: CDR1 SGHDN, CDR2 FVKESK. Trimming removed 1 base from V and 6 bases from J; junction bases left unmatched: 6. CDR3 bases: TGTGCCAGCAGCCAAGTTGCCGGGACAGGGGGCCATGGCTACACCTTC. It is translated as CASSQVAGTGGHGYTF.

The rearrangement joins TRBV30 to TRBJ1-4, with TRBD1 as a possible D gene (6 bases). Looked up from germline, CDR1 is GTSNPN and CDR2 is SVGIG (reference sequence). V dropped 0 bases and J dropped 8 bases, with 13 bases sitting between them. The CDR3 is 14 amino acids. The CDR3 DNA reads TGTGCCTGGAGTGTACAGGGCAGCGGCGAAAAACTGTTTTTT. It yields the protein CAWSVQGSGEKLFF.

The DNA for the CDR3 is TGTGCCAGCAGTGAAGATGGGGGGTGGCGACAGCCCCAGCATTTT. Its protein is CASSEDGGWRQPQHF. V and J are TRBV6-1 and TRBJ1-5; D possibly corresponds to TRBD1 (5 bases). Germline V gives CDR1 MNHNS, CDR2 SASEGT. CDR3 length: 15 amino acids. Trimming cost V 1 base and J 7 bases, with 14 bases left between them.

The chain carries TRBV9 and TRBJ2-7; TRBD2 might be the D (5 bases). The CDR3 consists of 14 residues. Trimming stripped 2 bases from V and 6 bases from J, with 15 bases between. Germline V gene lookup returns CDR1 SGDLS and CDR2 YYNGEE. CDR3 region: CASSVAPELGEQYF. The CDR3 DNA reads as TGTGCCAGCAGCGTTGCCCCAGAACTAGGCGAGCAGTACTTC.

The chain carries TRBV6-5 and TRBJ2-7; 11 nucleotides match TRBD2. Germline lookup yields CDR1 MNHEY and CDR2 SVGAGI. The CDR3 has 13 amino acids. Losses at the gene ends were 6 bases for V and 4 bases for J; bases not matched to a gene: 2. CDR3 coding DNA: TGTGCCAGCAGCCTAGCGGGAGGATACGAGCAGTACTTC. It yields the protein CASSLAGGYEQYF.

This chain connects TRBV7-2 to TRBJ2-3; D assignment may be TRBD1 or TRBD2 (5 bases each). This CDR3 has 15 residues. Deletions cut 5 bases from V and 0 bases from J, with 12 bases between. The germline CDR1 and CDR2 sequences are SGHTA and FQGNSA. CDR3 region: CASSEGTASTDTQYF. DNA for the CDR3: TGTGCCAGCAGCGAAGGGACGGCCAGCACAGATACGCAGTATTTT.

The chain carries TRBV29-1 and TRBJ2-7, with 8 bases fitting TRBD1. V lost 4 bases, J lost 7 bases, and 12 bases stayed unmatched. The germline V gene has CDR1 SQVTM and CDR2 ANQGSEA. The CDR3 covers 14 residues. CDR3 DNA sequence: TGCAGCGTTGCTACAGGGGGTTCGGTGTCAGAGCAGTACTTC. Protein: CSVATGGSVSEQYF.

This chain uses TRBV7-6 with TRBJ2-3; possibly TRBD1 for D (5 bases). V lost 5 bases and J lost 7, with 10 bases in between. Germline values: CDR1 SGHVS, CDR2 FNYEAQ. The CDR3 is made up of 12 amino acids. In nucleotides, the CDR3 is TGTGCCAGCAGCCAGGGTGCGAATACGCAGTATTTT. It specifies CASSQGANTQYF.

V gene TRBV7-9 combines with J gene TRBJ2-2; no clear D. V was clipped by 1 base and J by 0 bases, with 9 bases between them. The CDR3 consists of 16 residues. Germline loops: CDR1 SEHNR, CDR2 FQNEAQ (reference sequence). The CDR3 reads CASSLGWGTNTGELFF. The CDR3 nucleotides read TGTGCCAGCAGCTTAGGGTGGGGAACGAACACCGGGGAGCTGTTTTTT.

In DNA form, the CDR3 reads TGTGCCAGCAGGTTGACAGGACAAAATGAAAAACTGTTTTTT. Translating gives CASRLTGQNEKLFF. The rearrangement links TRBV6-6 to TRBJ1-4; tentative D call: TRBD1 (6 bases). The CDR3 is made up of 14 amino acids. Germline V lookup: CDR1 MNHNY, CDR2 SVGAGI (reference sequence). V gave up 6 bases and J gave up 5 bases, with 13 bases separating them.

Only one count was recorded for this clone. The chain carries TRBV5-4 and TRBJ2-3; TRBD2 is a possible D gene (5 bases). The CDR3 covers 13 residues. The V gene's germline CDR1 is SGHNT and CDR2 YYREEE (reference sequence). The V end was cut by 6 bases, the J end by 9 bases, with 17 bases between. In nucleotides, the CDR3 is TGTGCCAGCACCCCGGACTCGGCAGTCACGCAGTATTTT. Its translation: CASTPDSAVTQYF.

The V gene is TRBV19, the J gene TRBJ1-5; tentatively, D is TRBD1 (5 bases). The V gene's germline CDR1 is LNHDA and CDR2 SQIVND (reference sequence). V was pared by 3 bases and J by 6 bases, with 9 bases between. CDR3 length: 13 residues. The CDR3: CASSIRGSQPQHF. Here the CDR3 DNA reads TGTGCCAGTAGTATTCGGGGGAGTCAGCCCCAGCATTTT.